The 8 T cell receptor beta chains below were found in one sample sequenced in a study of shared clonotypes between healthy human individuals. Sequencing used immunoSEQ multiplex PCR; TCRdb keeps in-frame clones, though not all of them. There are some 1 million clones in the sample; roughly 70% occur only once, and over 1.3% lies in the top ten. What was sequenced was memory CD4+ T cells sorted from blood. The subset was: CD45RA-negative fraction. Source of these receptors: a man between 18 and 29 years old in good health.

In its sample, this clone was seen a few times. The rearrangement joins TRBV27 to TRBJ1-6, with a weak D call TRBD1 (6 bases). V was clipped by 6 bases and J by 5 bases, with 11 bases between them. This CDR3 is 14 amino acids long. Germline V gene lookup returns CDR1 MNHEY and CDR2 SMNVEV (reference sequence). CDR3 sequence: CASRPTGNNSPLHF. Written as DNA, the CDR3 is TGTGCCAGCAGGCCTACAGGGAATAATTCACCCCTCCACTTT.

The chain links TRBV18 to TRBJ2-7, with 10 bases identical to TRBD2. The CDR3 loop spans 20 amino acids. Germline CDR1 and CDR2: KGHSH and LQKENI. V shed 4 bases, J shed 4 bases, and the junction held 22 bases outside the gene matches. CDR3 amino acids: CASSRTKVLTTSGKPYEQYF. The CDR3 DNA follows: TGTGCCAGCTCACGGACTAAGGTGCTCACCACTAGCGGGAAGCCGTACGAGCAGTACTTC.

This clone was recorded at least ten times. No conserved phenylalanine or tryptophan ends this CDR3, so it is likely a read error. The DNA is omitted, as the CDR3 cannot be located on it reliably, and the CDR3 follows TCRdb's listing. The J gene is TRBJ1-2, the V gene TRBV29-1. Germline V gene data show CDR1 as SQVTM and CDR2 as ANQGSEA. The CDR3 totals 8 residues, both ends included. The CDR3 loop is CSVEFGIG.

The chain employs TRBV6-5 and TRBJ2-1; D not resolved. The CDR3 extends over 13 amino acids. V was cut by 2 bases and J by 4 bases, with 6 bases left in between. Germline CDR1 is MNHEY and CDR2 is SVGAGI. Here the CDR3 DNA reads TGTGCCAGCAGTTACCCCCCTTACAATGAGCAGTTCTTC. This sequence encodes CASSYPPYNEQFF.

This clone was counted only a few times. The junction departs from the called germline gene at one end, perhaps through a read error. V is TRBV7-9 and J is TRBJ1-5, with a tentative D call TRBD1 (5 bases). This CDR3 contains 12 residues. CDR1 is SEHNR and CDR2 is FQNEAQ in the germline V gene (reference sequence). CDR3 sequence (DNA): TGTGCCAGCAGCTTAGCGGCCGGGACCCTGGATTTT. Its translation is CASSLAAGTLDF.

V usage is TRBV5-4 and J usage is TRBJ2-1; no reliable D call. The CDR3 has 16 residues. Looked up from germline, CDR1 is SGHNT and CDR2 is YYREEE (reference sequence). Trimming took off 0 bases at V and 0 bases at J, with 10 bases between the two ends. CDR3 sequence reads: CASSLEGAVSYNEQFF. The CDR3 DNA reads TGTGCCAGCAGCTTGGAAGGTGCGGTCTCCTACAATGAGCAGTTCTTC.

The J gene is TRBJ2-2, the V gene TRBV6-6; D possibly corresponds to TRBD1 (6 bases). Trimming removed 6 bases at V and 1 base at J, with 12 bases between. The CDR3 length is 15 residues. From germline, CDR1 is MNHNY and CDR2 SVGAGI (reference sequence). The CDR3 bases are TGTGCCAGCAGGAATACACAGGGGAACACCGGGGAGCTGTTTTTT. It yields the protein CASRNTQGNTGELFF.

The genes are TRBV5-6 and TRBJ2-7; 12 bases align to TRBD2. V shed 1 base, J shed 5 bases, and the junction held 4 bases outside the gene matches. From germline, CDR1 is SGHDT and CDR2 YYEEEE. The CDR3 is made up of 15 amino acids. The chain's CDR3 is CASSLTTSGRNEQYF. The CDR3 DNA is TGTGCCAGCAGCTTGACTACTAGCGGGAGGAACGAGCAGTACTTC.